This paragraph covers one TCR beta chain sequence. Its antigen is unidentified. Trimming left V 2 bases short and J 3 bases short, with 14 bases between. CDR1 and CDR2 (germline): GTSNPN, SVGIG (reference sequence). This CDR3 contains 15 residues. Recently defined diagnostic criteria classed the Susac syndrome patients as definite or probable. Negative isolation was used for CD8+ and CD4+ T cells, and FACS enrichment was applied to TEMRA cells. The data derive from a study of CD8 T cells in Susac syndrome. Whole-study results and caveats: Expansion of clones was not seen in the CD4+ T cell repertoires of Susac syndrome.

Reverse transcription of about 0.5 to 1 ug RNA was carried out with random hexamers. Multiplex PCR with immunoSEQ amplified the TCR beta CDR3 across 54 Vbeta and 13 Jbeta. TCRdb reprocessed the immunoSEQ multiplex PCR reads via MiXCR and lists one record per CDR3 protein. The sample contains over 130,000 distinct CDR3 sequences, 95% of which appear only once. This clonotype originated in a human donor with Susac syndrome. Sequenced input: CD4+ T cells from PBMCs. V gene TRBV30 combines with J gene TRBJ1-5; D is ambiguous. The CDR3 nucleotides read TGTGCCTGGAGTATAGGGTCCCCGTACAATCAGCCCCAGCATTTT. It codes for CAWSIGSPYNQPQHF.